This passage covers 6 T cell receptor beta chains from one sample sequenced in a study of T-cell memory formation after mild COVID-19. MiXCR, applied by TCRdb to the 5' RACE reads, yields one record per CDR3 protein. The sample shows hundreds of thousands of distinct CDR3 sequences, around a quarter of them seen only once. The sequenced material came from PBMCs or a T cell subset sorted from them (not recorded which). The receptors were sampled from an adult woman who had mild COVID-19 (a few samples of this study predate the infection). Cell type and time point are not known.

This chain uses TRBV4-1 with TRBJ1-5, with D possibly TRBD1 on 5 matching bases. CDR1 and CDR2 from the germline V gene are MGHRA and YSYEKL. This CDR3 has 16 amino acids. Trimming left V 3 bases short and J 6 bases short, with 18 bases between. CDR3 region: CASSQTELRGVQPQHF. CDR3 in DNA: TGCGCCAGCAGCCAGACAGAATTACGAGGGGTTCAGCCCCAGCATTTT.

The gene calls are TRBV6-5 and TRBJ2-3; 8 nucleotides match TRBD2. V dropped 4 bases and J dropped 4; count of bases not matched to a gene: 13. The CDR3 extends over 17 amino acids. Germline lookup yields CDR1 MNHEY and CDR2 SVGAGI. The CDR3 DNA reads as TGTGCCAGCAGTTCTCCTCTCTATGCGGGAGGTGCAGATACGCAGTATTTT. This encodes CASSSPLYAGGADTQYF.

This clonotype was seen only a few times. The rearrangement uses TRBV29-1 and TRBJ2-2, with 7 positions matching TRBD1. This CDR3 is built from 14 residues. V lost 0 bases to trimming and J lost 8 bases; unmatched junction nucleotides: 6. The V gene's germline CDR1 is SQVTM and CDR2 ANQGSEA. CDR3 in amino acids: CSVEDSQGEGELFF. Here the CDR3 DNA reads TGCAGCGTTGAAGATTCGCAGGGGGAAGGGGAGCTGTTTTTT.

This clonotype occurred a few times. The rearrangement uses TRBV4-1 and TRBJ1-4; D is unresolved. This CDR3 is built from 15 residues. Between the trimmed V and J ends, which lost 2 bases and 3 bases, there was a span of 10 bases. Germline V lookup: CDR1 MGHRA, CDR2 YSYEKL. The CDR3 region is CASSQRGISNEKLFF. CDR3 sequence (DNA): TGCGCCAGCAGCCAAAGAGGGATTTCTAATGAAAAACTGTTTTTT.

This clonotype has only a few counts. The genes are TRBV19 and TRBJ2-7; tentative D call: TRBD1 (5 bases). This CDR3 is 16 amino acids long. Germline assignment: CDR1 LNHDA and CDR2 SQIVND (reference sequence). With 3 bases removed from V and 0 bases from J, the gap between germline ends came to 15 bases. The CDR3 nucleotides read TGTGCCAGTAGTATCTCCGACAGCCGGATCTCCTACGAGCAGTACTTC. It codes for CASSISDSRISYEQYF. The whole variable domain, filled in from reference TRBV19 and TRBJ2-7, reads DGGITQSPKYLFRKEGQNVTLSCEQNLNHDAMYWYRQDPGQGLRLIYYSQIVNDFQKGDIAEGYSVSREKKESFPLTVTSAQKNPTAFYLCASSISDSRISYEQYFGPGTRLTVT.

The V and J genes are TRBV29-1 and TRBJ2-5, with D possibly matching TRBD2 (5 bases). The CDR3 consists of 11 residues. The germline V gene encodes CDR1 SQVTM and CDR2 ANQGSEA. Trimming removed 4 bases at V and 3 bases at J, with 6 bases between. The CDR3 DNA is TGCAGCGTTGCGGGGAAAGAGACCCAGTACTTC. Its protein product is CSVAGKETQYF.